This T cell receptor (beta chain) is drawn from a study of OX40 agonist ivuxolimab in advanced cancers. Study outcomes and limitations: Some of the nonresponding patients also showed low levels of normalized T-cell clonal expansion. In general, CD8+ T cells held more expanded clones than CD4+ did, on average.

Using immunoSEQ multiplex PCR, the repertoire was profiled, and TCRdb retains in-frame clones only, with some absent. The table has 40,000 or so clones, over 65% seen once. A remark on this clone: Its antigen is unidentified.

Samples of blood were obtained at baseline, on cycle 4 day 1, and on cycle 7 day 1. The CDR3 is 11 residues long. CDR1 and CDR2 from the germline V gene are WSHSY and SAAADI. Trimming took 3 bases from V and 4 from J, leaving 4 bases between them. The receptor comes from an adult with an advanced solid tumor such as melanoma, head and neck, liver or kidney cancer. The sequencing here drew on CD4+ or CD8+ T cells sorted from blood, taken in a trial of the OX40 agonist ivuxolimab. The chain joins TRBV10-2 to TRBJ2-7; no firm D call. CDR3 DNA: TGCGCCAGCAGTGATCCGTACGAGCAGTACTTC. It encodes CASSDPYEQYF.